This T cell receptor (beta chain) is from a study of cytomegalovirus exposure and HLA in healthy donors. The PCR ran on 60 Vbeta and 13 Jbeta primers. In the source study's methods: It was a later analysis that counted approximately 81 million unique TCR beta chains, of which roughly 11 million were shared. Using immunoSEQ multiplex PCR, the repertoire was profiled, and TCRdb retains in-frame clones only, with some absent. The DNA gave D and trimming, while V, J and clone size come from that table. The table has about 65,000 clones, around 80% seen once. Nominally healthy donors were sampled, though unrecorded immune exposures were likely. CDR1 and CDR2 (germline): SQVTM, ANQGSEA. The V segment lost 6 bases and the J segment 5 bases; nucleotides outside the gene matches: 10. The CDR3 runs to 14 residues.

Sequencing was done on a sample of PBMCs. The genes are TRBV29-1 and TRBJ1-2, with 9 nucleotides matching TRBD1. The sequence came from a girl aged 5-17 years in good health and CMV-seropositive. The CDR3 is CSVTITGGGYGYTF. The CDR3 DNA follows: TGCAGCGTGACCATAACAGGGGGCGGTTATGGCTACACCTTC.